Below are 30 T cell receptor beta chains sequenced from a single sample in a study of blood T cell repertoires in COVID-19. Produced via immunoSEQ multiplex PCR; TCRdb's table is partial and in-frame only. This repertoire shows roughly 56,000 clones, around 86% found once; its top ten account for 5.5% to 7.5%. Specimen: peripheral blood. These receptors were collected from a man in his fifties with active COVID-19.

This chain uses TRBV6-5 with TRBJ2-2, with a tentative D call TRBD1 (6 bases). The V end lost 6 bases, the J end lost 10 bases, and 18 bases lay between the germline ends. This CDR3 has 14 residues. Germline lookup yields CDR1 MNHEY and CDR2 SVGAGI. The DNA of the CDR3 is TGTGCCAGCAGACAAAACGCAGGGGATGAGGAGCTGTTTTTT. Translated, it gives CASRQNAGDEELFF.

The chain is built from TRBV12-3 or TRBV12-4 and TRBJ2-3; D is perhaps TRBD1 (6 bases). V was clipped by 6 bases and J by 4 bases, with 8 bases between them. This CDR3 is 12 amino acids long. The CDR3 sequence: CASSRTADTQYF. As DNA, the CDR3 is TGTGCCAGCAGCAGGACAGCAGATACGCAGTATTTT.

V is TRBV25-1 and J is TRBJ2-7; the D is unclear. The CDR3 sequence is 11 residues long. V lost 4 bases, J lost 2 bases, and 3 bases lay in between. From germline, CDR1 is MGHDK and CDR2 SYGVNS. The CDR3: CASSGPYEQYF. The CDR3 DNA reads TGTGCCAGCAGTGGGCCCTACGAGCAGTACTTC.

This clone showed up just once. The rearrangement uses TRBV18 and TRBJ2-5, with TRBD1 identical over 8 bases. This CDR3 comprises 15 residues. Per the germline V gene, CDR1 is KGHSH and CDR2 is LQKENI. The ends lost 4 bases at V and 2 bases at J; junction bases unmatched: 6. CDR3 in DNA: TGTGCCAGCTCACGCGGACAGGGACGGCAAGAGACCCAGTACTTC. It yields the protein CASSRGQGRQETQYF.

This clone has a single count. This chain uses TRBV5-4 with TRBJ1-6; D unresolved. This CDR3 has 16 amino acids. V lost 5 bases and J 8 bases, leaving 20 bases between the germline ends. CDR1 SGHNT and CDR2 YYREEE come from the germline V gene (reference sequence). In nucleotides, the CDR3 is TGTGCCAGCAGTCCGGCCCGGGGAAGCCTGGATTCACCCCTCCACTTT. Amino acid sequence: CASSPARGSLDSPLHF. The full variable domain, its missing parts supplied by reference TRBV5-4 and TRBJ1-6, is ETGVTQSPTHLIKTRGQQVTLRCSSQSGHNTVSWYQQALGQGPQFIFQYYREEENGRGNFPPRFSGLQFPNYSSELNVNALELDDSALYLCASSPARGSLDSPLHFGNGTRLTVT.

The J gene is TRBJ2-7, the V gene TRBV18; D may be TRBD1 (6 bases). Germline V lookup: CDR1 KGHSH, CDR2 LQKENI. This CDR3 is 15 amino acids long. The ends were cut back, 5 bases at V and 0 bases at J, with 14 bases in the middle. For the CDR3, the DNA is TGTGCCAGCTCAGTCACAGGGTCCGGCTCCTACGAGCAGTACTTC. As protein: CASSVTGSGSYEQYF.

V and J are TRBV7-9 and TRBJ2-1; 11 bases are shared with TRBD2. The trim removed 7 bases at V and 7 bases at J, leaving 12 bases unmatched. CDR3 length: 16 residues. Germline V gene sequence: CDR1 SEHNR, CDR2 FQNEAQ (reference sequence). The DNA for the CDR3 is TGTGCCAGCACCTGGGAACTAGCGGGAGCCTTTAATGAGCAGTTCTTC. This encodes CASTWELAGAFNEQFF. The full variable domain, in which reference TRBV7-9 and TRBJ2-1 provide the parts outside the CDR3, is DTGVSQNPRHKITKRGQNVTFRCDPISEHNRLYWYRQTLGQGPEFLTYFQNEAQLEKSRLLSDRFSAERPKGSFSTLEIQRTEQGDSAMYLCASTWELAGAFNEQFFGPGTRLTVL.

The chain links TRBV9 to TRBJ2-6; possibly TRBD2 for D (6 bases). The CDR3 is 17 amino acids. Trimming shortened V by 2 bases and J by 2 bases, and 14 bases separated the two germline ends. The germline gives CDR1 SGDLS, CDR2 YYNGEE. CDR3 sequence reads: CASSVGSLGAGANVLTF. The DNA of the CDR3 is TGTGCCAGCAGCGTCGGGAGCCTGGGGGCTGGGGCCAACGTCCTGACTTTC.

This chain links TRBV29-1 with TRBJ1-1; a possible D gene is TRBD1 (5 bases). This CDR3 has 11 residues. The germline CDR1 and CDR2 sequences are SQVTM and ANQGSEA. The V end lost 6 bases, the J end lost 5 bases, and 10 bases lay between the germline ends. The CDR3 DNA sequence: TGCAGCGTGGGGGAGGGGACTGAAGCTTTCTTT. This gives the protein CSVGEGTEAFF.

J is TRBJ1-2 and V is TRBV30; 9 nucleotides match TRBD1. The CDR3 loop spans 15 amino acids. Germline CDR1 GTSNPN, CDR2 SVGIG (reference sequence). The trim removed 4 bases at V and 4 bases at J, leaving 10 bases unmatched. In nucleotides, the CDR3 is TGTGCCTGGAAACTCCAGGACAGGGGAGGCTATGGCTACACCTTC. Its protein product is CAWKLQDRGGYGYTF. The entire variable domain, with the rest obtained from reference TRBV30 and TRBJ1-2, is as follows: SQTIHQWPATLVQPVGSPLSLECTVEGTSNPNLYWYRQAAGRGLQLLFYSVGIGQISSEVPQNLSASRPQDRQFILSSKKLLLSDSGFYLCAWKLQDRGGYGYTFGSGTRLTVV.

The rearrangement joins TRBV6-6 to TRBJ2-2, with 9 bases aligning to TRBD1. J gave up 5 bases and V 6 bases, and 7 bases lay outside the gene matches. The CDR3 length is 15 residues. Germline CDR1 reads MNHNY; CDR2 reads SVGAGI (reference sequence). The CDR3: CASRAGTGLTGELFF. As DNA, the CDR3 is TGTGCCAGCAGAGCAGGGACAGGGTTGACCGGGGAGCTGTTTTTT.

This rearrangement joins TRBV2 to TRBJ1-2; D is unclear. CDR1 is SNHLY and CDR2 is FYNNEI in the germline V gene. V was pared by 4 bases and J by 4 bases, with 13 bases between. This CDR3 contains 14 residues. CDR3 sequence (DNA): TGTGCCAGCAGTGTCTTCCCGGGAGGCTATGGCTACACCTTC. Translation gives CASSVFPGGYGYTF.

The V and J genes are TRBV5-1 and TRBJ2-1; weak D call: TRBD2 (6 bases). Germline V gene sequence: CDR1 SGHRS, CDR2 YFSETQ. This CDR3 is built from 13 residues. V gave up 4 bases and J gave up 5 bases, with 10 bases separating them. The DNA of the CDR3 is TGCGCCAGCAGCAACCGACTAGACAATGAGCAGTTCTTC. It specifies CASSNRLDNEQFF.

This clone occurred once. V is TRBV2 and J is TRBJ1-1; TRBD1 might be the D (5 bases). From germline, CDR1 is SNHLY and CDR2 FYNNEI. Trimming pared 6 bases from V and 5 bases from J, leaving 16 bases between. This CDR3 is built from 14 residues. CDR3 coding DNA: TGTGCCAGCAGCCCAGCGGGGCAGTCGACTGAAGCTTTCTTT. Translated: CASSPAGQSTEAFF.

The chain couples TRBV12-3 or TRBV12-4 to TRBJ2-1; D possibly corresponds to TRBD2 (5 bases). The CDR3 has 13 residues. V dropped 8 bases and J dropped 7 bases, with 15 bases sitting between them. DNA for the CDR3: TGTGCCAGCGTGGACCCCGAGGGTAATGAGCAGTTCTTC. It codes for CASVDPEGNEQFF.

The CDR3 DNA follows: TGTGCCTGGAGTGCGACTAGCGGGGGCCTCACAGATACGCAGTATTTT. Amino acids: CAWSATSGGLTDTQYF. This chain connects TRBV30 to TRBJ2-3, with TRBD2 matching 12 bases. Germline CDR1 is GTSNPN and CDR2 is SVGIG (reference sequence). This CDR3 spans 16 amino acids. V shed 1 base and J 2 bases; nucleotides not matched to a gene: 4.

The gene calls are TRBV5-1 and TRBJ1-4, with TRBD1 identical over 10 bases. Trimming at V came to 3 bases and at J to 7 bases, leaving 3 bases not matched to a gene. The length of the CDR3 is 14 residues. Germline values: CDR1 SGHRS, CDR2 YFSETQ. CDR3 bases: TGCGCCAGCAGCTCGGGACAGGGGACTGAAAAACTGTTTTTT. It specifies CASSSGQGTEKLFF. The full variable domain, rest sourced from reference TRBV5-1 and TRBJ1-4, is KAGVTQTPRYLIKTRGQQVTLSCSPISGHRSVSWYQQTPGQGLQFLFEYFSETQRNKGNFPGRFSGRQFSNSRSEMNVSTLELGDSALYLCASSSGQGTEKLFFGSGTQLSVL.

V gene TRBV27 combines with J gene TRBJ1-1; TRBD1 matches 9 bases. V dropped 4 bases and J dropped 5; count of bases not matched to a gene: 8. Germline V gives CDR1 MNHEY, CDR2 SMNVEV (reference sequence). The CDR3 loop spans 15 amino acids. CDR3 bases: TGTGCCAGCAGTTACACCGGGACAGGGTGGACTGAAGCTTTCTTT. This codes for CASSYTGTGWTEAFF.

The J gene is TRBJ2-3, the V gene TRBV28; D gene uncertain. The V end was cut by 3 bases, the J end by 3 bases, with 16 bases between. The V gene's germline CDR1 is MDHEN and CDR2 SYDVKM. CDR3 length: 16 residues. In nucleotides, the CDR3 is TGTGCCAGCAGTTTGCAAAACGGGTATAGGACAGATACGCAGTATTTT. Its translation: CASSLQNGYRTDTQYF.

This chain connects TRBV5-6 to TRBJ2-3; D ambiguous. The CDR3 has 14 residues. CDR1 is SGHDT and CDR2 is YYEEEE in the germline V gene. Trimming took off 4 bases at V and 3 bases at J, with 12 bases between the two ends. The chain's CDR3 is CASSLVQATDTQYF. In DNA, the CDR3 is TGTGCCAGCAGCCTCGTCCAGGCAACAGATACGCAGTATTTT.

The chain couples TRBV5-6 to TRBJ2-5, with 13 bases lining up with TRBD2. Germline CDR1 SGHDT, CDR2 YYEEEE. The junction had 2 bases not matched to a gene; V was cut back by 2 bases and J by 1 base. The CDR3 sequence is 16 residues long. The CDR3: CASSLGTSGTQETQYF. The CDR3 bases are TGTGCCAGCAGCTTAGGGACTAGCGGGACCCAAGAGACCCAGTACTTC.

The CDR3 sequence: CASSQPGPPYEQYF. For the CDR3, the DNA is TGTGCCAGCAGCCAGCCTGGGCCCCCCTACGAGCAGTACTTC. The V gene is TRBV3-1 (or the pseudogene TRBV3-2), the J gene TRBJ2-7; D unresolved. CDR1 and CDR2 from the germline V gene are LGHDT and YNNKEL (reference sequence). CDR3 length equals 14 residues. Trimming left V 3 bases short and J 2 bases short, with 11 bases between.

This chain joins TRBV5-1 and TRBJ2-2; D unclear. Germline V gene sequence: CDR1 SGHRS, CDR2 YFSETQ. Trimming removed 7 bases at V and 2 bases at J, with 12 bases between. The CDR3 contains 14 residues. CDR3 region: CASSRSRNTGELFF. The CDR3 DNA reads TGCGCCAGCTCCCGGTCGAGAAACACCGGGGAGCTGTTTTTT.

The chain is built from TRBV7-2 and TRBJ2-1, with 8 bases that match TRBD1. After removal of 7 bases from V and 3 bases from J, the junction contained 17 bases not matched to a gene. In germline, CDR1 is SGHTA, CDR2 FQGNSA. This CDR3 region has 18 residues. The CDR3 loop reads CASTGGTGRPQYYNEQFF. CDR3 bases: TGTGCCAGCACCGGCGGGACAGGCCGACCGCAGTACTACAATGAGCAGTTCTTC.

The J gene is TRBJ1-5, the V gene TRBV5-5; TRBD1 agrees at 9 bases. Germline V CDR1 and CDR2: SGHKS, YYEKEE (reference sequence). V lost 3 bases to trimming and J lost 5 bases; unmatched junction nucleotides: 3. The CDR3 loop spans 14 amino acids. CDR3 sequence: CASSSDRGDQPQHF. Here the CDR3 DNA reads TGTGCCAGCAGCTCAGACAGGGGGGATCAGCCCCAGCATTTT.

This clone has only one observation. The genes are TRBV2 and TRBJ2-2; tentatively, D is TRBD2 (7 bases). This CDR3 has 15 amino acids. In germline, CDR1 is SNHLY, CDR2 FYNNEI. Trimming pared 7 bases from V and 0 bases from J, leaving 12 bases between. This CDR3 is CASKGGGSNTGELFF. The CDR3 coding sequence is TGTGCCAGCAAGGGGGGAGGGTCGAACACCGGGGAGCTGTTTTTT.

This chain connects TRBV4-1 to TRBJ2-3; a possible D gene is TRBD2 (6 bases). Germline loops: CDR1 MGHRA, CDR2 YSYEKL. This CDR3 contains 16 residues. The V end was cut by 4 bases, the J end by 2 bases, with 16 bases between. The CDR3 spells CASSRTSGGNTDTQYF. CDR3 DNA sequence: TGCGCCAGCAGCCGTACTAGTGGGGGGAACACAGATACGCAGTATTTT.

The chain couples TRBV9 to TRBJ2-2; 8 bases agree with TRBD2. CDR3 length: 15 amino acids. V was clipped by 5 bases and J by 0 bases; unmatched bases: 3. The germline V gene encodes CDR1 SGDLS and CDR2 YYNGEE. As DNA, the CDR3 is TGTGCCAGCAGTCTGACTAGCGCGAACACCGGGGAGCTGTTTTTT. Its protein is CASSLTSANTGELFF.

The V gene is TRBV25-1, the J gene TRBJ2-1; D might be TRBD2 (5 bases). CDR1 is MGHDK and CDR2 is SYGVNS in the germline V gene. The CDR3 consists of 15 residues. The V end lost 4 bases, the J end lost 5 bases, and 15 bases lay between the germline ends. CDR3 in amino acids: CASSVATGSHNEQFF. CDR3 nucleotides: TGTGCCAGCAGTGTGGCAACGGGATCGCACAATGAGCAGTTCTTC.

J is TRBJ2-1 and V is TRBV5-1; 8 bases map to TRBD2. Germline-derived CDR1 and CDR2 are SGHRS and YFSETQ. There are 15 residues in the CDR3. With V trimmed by 1 base and J by 7 bases, 7 bases remained unmatched. The CDR3 loop is CASSLRAGGVNEQFF. The CDR3 DNA follows: TGCGCCAGCAGCTTGAGGGCCGGGGGGGTTAATGAGCAGTTCTTC.